The 24 T cell receptor beta chains reported below all come from one sample, sequenced in a study of T cell responses to AZD1222 COVID-19 vaccine. The method was immunoSEQ multiplex PCR; TCRdb's version includes in-frame clones alone and lacks a portion of them. The sample holds 90,000 to 100,000 clones; 88% are singletons and the top ten take roughly 15%. The sequencing used peripheral blood, collected 28 days after the second AZD1222 dose. All receptors come from an adult who received the AZD1222 COVID-19 vaccine.

This chain uses TRBV5-1 with TRBJ2-7; TRBD2 matches at 11 bases. Germline V gene sequence: CDR1 SGHRS, CDR2 YFSETQ. This CDR3 is 14 amino acids long. Trimming removed 2 bases from V and 6 bases from J; junction bases left unmatched: 4. CDR3 loop: CASSFTLAGGEQYF. The CDR3 region has the DNA TGCGCCAGCAGCTTTACCCTAGCGGGAGGCGAGCAGTACTTC.

The chain combines TRBV7-8 with TRBJ1-1; no firm D call. CDR1 and CDR2 from the germline V gene are SGHVS and FQNEAQ. This CDR3 is 13 amino acids long. V was clipped by 2 bases and J by 3 bases, with 7 bases between them. CDR3 sequence (DNA): TGTGCCAGCAGCTTAAGTGAGTACACTGAAGCTTTCTTT. Protein sequence: CASSLSEYTEAFF.

V and J are TRBV30 and TRBJ2-7; a weak D match, TRBD1 (6 bases). V lost 4 bases, J lost 2 bases, and 12 bases lay in between. The length of the CDR3 is 13 residues. Germline assignment: CDR1 GTSNPN and CDR2 SVGIG (reference sequence). The CDR3 here is CAWTRGRTYEQYF. The CDR3 DNA reads TGTGCCTGGACCAGGGGCAGGACCTACGAGCAGTACTTC. Together with reference TRBV30 and TRBJ2-7, the CDR3 gives the full variable domain: SQTIHQWPATLVQPVGSPLSLECTVEGTSNPNLYWYRQAAGRGLQLLFYSVGIGQISSEVPQNLSASRPQDRQFILSSKKLLLSDSGFYLCAWTRGRTYEQYFGPGTRLTVT.

The genes are TRBV6-1 and TRBJ1-2, with a possible D match to TRBD1 (5 bases). There are 13 residues in the CDR3. The germline V and J ends were trimmed by 2 bases and 8 bases, with 12 bases remaining between them. Germline CDR1 is MNHNS and CDR2 is SASEGT. CDR3 sequence: CASSENSGYGYTF. CDR3 sequence (DNA): TGTGCCAGCAGTGAAAACTCAGGGTACGGCTACACCTTC.

The V call is TRBV11-2, the J call TRBJ2-3; D possibly matches TRBD1 or TRBD2 (5 bases each). Germline V gene data show CDR1 as SGHAT and CDR2 as FQNNGV. The CDR3 length is 16 residues. Trimming left V 6 bases short and J 3 bases short, with 19 bases between. CDR3 amino acids: CASRSQGASFTDTQYF. The CDR3 nucleotides are TGTGCCAGCAGGTCTCAAGGGGCTAGCTTTACAGATACGCAGTATTTT. Full variable domain (outside the CDR3, taken from reference TRBV11-2 and TRBJ2-3): EAGVAQSPRYKIIEKRQSVAFWCNPISGHATLYWYQQILGQGPKLLIQFQNNGVVDDSQLPKDRFSAERLKGVDSTLKIQPAKLEDSAVYLCASRSQGASFTDTQYFGPGTRLTVL.

The table lists this clone with a few counts. The J gene is TRBJ2-1, the V gene TRBV2; 7 positions match TRBD2. The V segment lost 6 bases and the J segment 1 base; nucleotides outside the gene matches: 9. CDR1 and CDR2 from the germline V gene are SNHLY and FYNNEI. CDR3 length: 16 residues. The CDR3 nucleotides read TGTGCCAGCAGGAGGAAACTAGCGCAGTCCTACAATGAGCAGTTCTTC. Its protein product is CASRRKLAQSYNEQFF.

This rearrangement joins TRBV6-5 to TRBJ2-7; 11 bases are a match to TRBD2. This CDR3 region has 13 residues. Germline trimming cut 7 bases from V and 2 bases from J; bases unmatched to any gene: 1. Germline CDR1 MNHEY, CDR2 SVGAGI. The CDR3, as DNA: TGTGCCAGCAAGACTAGCGGGACCTACGAGCAGTACTTC. Protein sequence: CASKTSGTYEQYF.

The V gene is TRBV11-3, the J gene TRBJ2-1; TRBD2 matches at 9 bases. The V segment lost 1 base and the J segment 2 bases; nucleotides outside the gene matches: 6. Looked up from germline, CDR1 is SGHNT and CDR2 is YENEEA. The CDR3 length is 17 residues. The CDR3 sequence is CASSLGWREGPYNEQFF. The DNA of the CDR3 is TGTGCCAGCAGCTTAGGGTGGCGGGAGGGGCCCTACAATGAGCAGTTCTTC.

This sequence joins TRBV19 and TRBJ2-4, with 10 bases aligning to TRBD1. Per the germline V gene, CDR1 is LNHDA and CDR2 is SQIVND (reference sequence). The CDR3 has 16 amino acids. V trimming: 4 bases; J trimming: 6 bases; junction bases outside the gene matches: 9. The CDR3 bases are TGTGCCAGTAGTACCCGACAGGGGGCAGGTGGAAACATTCAGTACTTC. It is translated as CASSTRQGAGGNIQYF.

The chain combines TRBV28 with TRBJ1-2, with 9 bases fitting TRBD1. The CDR3 runs to 16 residues. V lost 6 bases, J lost 4 bases, and 12 bases stayed unmatched. The V gene's germline CDR1 is MDHEN and CDR2 SYDVKM. CDR3: CASSPSGTGKAYGYTF. The CDR3 DNA sequence: TGTGCCAGCAGCCCCTCCGGGACAGGGAAGGCCTATGGCTACACCTTC.

The chain is built from TRBV7-9 and TRBJ2-1, with 11 nucleotides matching TRBD2. Germline V gene data show CDR1 as SEHNR and CDR2 as FQNEAQ (reference sequence). The CDR3 covers 15 residues. V lost 4 bases and J lost 9; bases outside the gene matches: 8. CDR3 nucleotides: TGTGCCAGCAGCTATAGCGGGAGGGAAGGACTTGAGCAGTTCTTC. It codes for CASSYSGREGLEQFF.

This chain uses TRBV6-6 with TRBJ1-4; TRBD1 matches at 7 bases. The CDR3 contains 17 residues. J was trimmed by 0 bases and V by 6 bases; bases with no gene match: 10. The germline gives CDR1 MNHNY, CDR2 SVGAGI (reference sequence). CDR3 sequence (DNA): TGTGCCAGCAGCCGACAGGGCTTAGGGGCAACTAATGAAAAACTGTTTTTT. Residues: CASSRQGLGATNEKLFF.

The gene calls are TRBV12-3 or TRBV12-4 and TRBJ1-1; 12 bases map to TRBD1. The CDR3 covers 13 residues. Trimming at V came to 5 bases and at J to 10 bases, leaving 5 bases not matched to a gene. The chain's CDR3 is CASSPGQGARAFF. In DNA, the CDR3 is TGTGCCAGCAGTCCGGGACAGGGGGCTCGAGCTTTCTTT.

The genes are TRBV11-3 and TRBJ2-2; D gene ambiguous. Germline CDR1 SGHNT, CDR2 YENEEA. Between the trimmed V and J ends, which lost 0 bases and 7 bases, there was a span of 0 bases. The CDR3 is made up of 11 amino acids. For the CDR3, the DNA is TGTGCCAGCAGCTTAGACGGGGAGCTGTTTTTT. Its translation: CASSLDGELFF. The full variable domain, in which reference TRBV11-3 and TRBJ2-2 provide the parts outside the CDR3, is EAGVVQSPRYKIIEKKQPVAFWCNPISGHNTLYWYLQNLGQGPELLIRYENEEAVDDSQLPKDRFSAERLKGVDSTLKIQPAELGDSAVYLCASSLDGELFFGEGSRLTVL.

As DNA, the CDR3 is TGTGCCAGCAGACCAGACAGGGGAGGTAGACAGCCCCAGCATTTT. Protein: CASRPDRGGRQPQHF. The rearrangement uses TRBV2 and TRBJ1-5; 8 nucleotides agree with TRBD1. This CDR3 has 15 amino acids. J was trimmed by 7 bases and V by 6 bases; bases with no gene match: 11. The germline gives CDR1 SNHLY, CDR2 FYNNEI.

The gene calls are TRBV27 and TRBJ2-7; no reliable D call. The CDR3 spans 16 residues. Trimming cost V 5 bases and J 2 bases, with 19 bases left between them. Germline V gene sequence: CDR1 MNHEY, CDR2 SMNVEV (reference sequence). The CDR3: CASSGWRDGSAYEQYF. The CDR3 DNA follows: TGTGCCAGCAGTGGATGGCGTGATGGTAGTGCCTACGAGCAGTACTTC.

This sequence joins TRBV15 and TRBJ2-5; 7 bases line up with TRBD2. The CDR3 is made up of 15 amino acids. With 3 bases clipped from V and 1 base from J, the junction kept 5 bases outside the gene matches. The V gene's germline CDR1 is LNHNV and CDR2 YYDKDF (reference sequence). CDR3 region: CATSRGEGAQETQYF. The CDR3 DNA follows: TGTGCCACCAGCAGGGGGGAGGGCGCCCAAGAGACCCAGTACTTC.

The chain recombines TRBV7-2 with TRBJ1-3; possibly TRBD1 for D (5 bases). This CDR3 has 15 residues. Germline CDR1 SGHTA, CDR2 FQGNSA. Trimming removed 1 base at V and 3 bases at J, with 10 bases between. CDR3 DNA: TGTGCCAGCAGCTTAGGGGCAGGGATTGGAAACACCATATATTTT. Translated: CASSLGAGIGNTIYF.

This sequence joins TRBV18 and TRBJ2-3, with 7 bases that match TRBD2. Germline V lookup: CDR1 KGHSH, CDR2 LQKENI. Trimming at V came to 0 bases and at J to 3 bases, leaving 3 bases not matched to a gene. This CDR3 is 15 amino acids long. CDR3 DNA sequence: TGTGCCAGCTCACCACCCCTAGCGGAAACAGATACGCAGTATTTT. It encodes CASSPPLAETDTQYF.

The chain has TRBV6-8 and TRBJ2-1; 16 bases agree with TRBD2. From germline, CDR1 is MNHGY and CDR2 SAAAGT. There are 19 residues in the CDR3. V lost 0 bases to trimming and J lost 0 bases; unmatched junction nucleotides: 2. Here the CDR3 reads CASSYSGLAGGSSYNEQFF. DNA of the CDR3: TGTGCCAGCAGTTACTCGGGACTAGCGGGGGGGAGCTCCTACAATGAGCAGTTCTTC.

This clone was recorded once. The chain combines TRBV7-2 with TRBJ2-1, with 7 bases that match TRBD1. The CDR3 extends over 15 amino acids. The germline CDR1 and CDR2 sequences are SGHTA and FQGNSA. The ends lost 6 bases at V and 1 base at J; junction bases unmatched: 6. This chain's CDR3 is CASSPRQGSYNEQFF. The CDR3 DNA follows: TGTGCCAGCAGTCCAAGACAGGGTTCCTACAATGAGCAGTTCTTC.

The chain joins TRBV7-2 to TRBJ1-4; possibly TRBD1 for D (6 bases). The CDR3 length is 14 residues. V lost 3 bases and J 3 bases, leaving 8 bases between the germline ends. CDR1 and CDR2 (germline): SGHTA, FQGNSA. CDR3 in DNA: TGTGCCAGCAGCTTCAGGGGATCTAATGAAAAACTGTTTTTT. This translates into CASSFRGSNEKLFF.

The chain recombines TRBV12-3 or TRBV12-4 with TRBJ2-7, with D maybe TRBD1 (7 bases). Trimming left V 6 bases short and J 4 bases short, with 13 bases between. CDR3 length equals 13 residues. CDR3 in amino acids: CASRRAGGYEQYF. The CDR3 DNA reads TGTGCCAGCAGGAGGGCAGGGGGGTACGAGCAGTACTTC.

This clone was observed once. V and J are TRBV5-6 and TRBJ1-1; no clear D. The V end lost 0 bases, the J end lost 8 bases, and 17 bases lay between the germline ends. CDR1 is SGHDT and CDR2 is YYEEEE in the germline V gene. This CDR3 spans 15 amino acids. CDR3 sequence reads: CASSLANRQRTEAFF. The DNA of the CDR3 is TGTGCCAGCAGCTTGGCGAATCGGCAGCGGACGGAAGCTTTCTTT.